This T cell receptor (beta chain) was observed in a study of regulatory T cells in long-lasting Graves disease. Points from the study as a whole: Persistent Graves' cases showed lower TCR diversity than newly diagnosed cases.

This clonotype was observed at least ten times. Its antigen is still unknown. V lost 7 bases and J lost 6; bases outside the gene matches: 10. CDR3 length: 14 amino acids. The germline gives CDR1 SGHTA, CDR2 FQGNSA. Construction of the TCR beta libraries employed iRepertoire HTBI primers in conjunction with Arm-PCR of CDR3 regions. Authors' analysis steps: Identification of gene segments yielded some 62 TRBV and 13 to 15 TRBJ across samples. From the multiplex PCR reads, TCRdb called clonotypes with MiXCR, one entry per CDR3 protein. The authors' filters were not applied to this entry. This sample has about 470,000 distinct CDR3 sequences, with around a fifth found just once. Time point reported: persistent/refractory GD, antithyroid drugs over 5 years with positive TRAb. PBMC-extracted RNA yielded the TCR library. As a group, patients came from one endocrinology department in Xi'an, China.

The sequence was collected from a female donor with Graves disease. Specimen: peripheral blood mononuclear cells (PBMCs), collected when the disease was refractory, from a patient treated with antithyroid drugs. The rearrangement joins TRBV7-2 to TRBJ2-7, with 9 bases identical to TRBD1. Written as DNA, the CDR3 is TGTGCCAGCAACACCGGGACAGGGCTTGGCGAGCAGTACTTC. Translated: CASNTGTGLGEQYF.